This T cell receptor (beta chain) came from a study of cytomegalovirus exposure and HLA in healthy donors (TCRdb year 2017). Context from the whole study: In an earlier analysis of some 610 of the donors, 250 to 350 Gb of sequence data and approximately 100 million unique TCR beta sequences from roughly 190 million T cells were reported. On average, 235,054 unique TCR beta nucleotide sequences were sequenced per donor among a few hundred genotyped donors of the cohort, with 15% to 20% of those sequences being non-productive. A later analysis re-examined previously published TCR beta repertoires from hundreds of donors and added high-resolution HLA genotyping to investigate patterns of TCR occurrence. The later analysis used no new phenotypic data to find candidate immune exposures, relying instead on TCR beta sequences and their occurrence across donors. Of the approximately 370 genotyped donors, roughly 80% were placed in the genetic ancestry cluster associated with self-reported Caucasian donors. In a later genetic analysis, genome-wide SNP genotypes for about three fifths of the 666 donors were used, and that subset was treated as a discovery cohort. To predict cytomegalovirus infection status, the study brought together high-throughput TCR immunosequencing, statistical association of individual TCRs with disease status, and machine learning. Using immunosequencing, the study profiled T cell repertoires from approximately 700 subjects and related those repertoires to cytomegalovirus serostatus. Because of strong linkage in the cohort, 5 or 6 DR-DQ haplotypes were treated as single units for association and clustering. The aim of the study was to test whether cataloging public T cell receptors could identify signatures of past pathogen exposure. HLA typing included class I and class II loci at four-digit resolution. All discovery cohort repertoires had been generated on a single sequencing platform. In addition to the first cohort of roughly 670 subjects, a separate validation cohort of some 120 different subjects was used. The number of donors typed differed by locus, with about 629-630 for A, B, C, DRB1 and DQB1, around 500 for DQA1, 600 to 610 for DPA1, and under 490 for DPB1. About 280 gigabases of sequencing data and roughly 81 million unique TCR sequences made up an early release that covered 640 HLA-typed donors. Donor age, sex, ethnicity and CMV serostatus were collected together with the repertoire data. To decide whether each TCR beta V gene segment behaved as functional or pseudogenic, an earlier analysis of some 580 of the donors relied on high-throughput TCR beta sequencing.

Receptor libraries were prepared by the immunoSEQ multiplex PCR assay. The multiplex PCR relied on a mix of 60 forward primers for TCR Vbeta segments and 13 reverse primers for TCR Jbeta segments. Amplification of the CDR3 region of rearranged TCR beta genes was performed with a multiplex PCR assay on genomic DNA. Amplified TCR beta libraries were sequenced as 87-base-pair reads on the Illumina HiSeq System. On the study's bioinformatics: In a later analysis, tens of millions of unique TCR beta chains were counted across the roughly 670 repertoires, and roughly 11 million of these chains were shared by at least two donors. A nearest-neighbor algorithm error-corrected the raw reads and collapsed the reads into unique sequences, merging closely related sequences to remove PCR and sequencing errors. Alignment of CDR3 sequences to IMGT reference sequences was used to assign V, D and J gene segments. For a sequence to be retained, a match of at least six nucleotides to both a V gene segment and a J gene segment was required. Rearrangements were called productive when the CDR3 lacked stop codons and stayed in frame with V and J; all others were non-productive. Following IMGT convention, CDR3 was defined as the stretch from the second conserved V-encoded cysteine up to the conserved J-encoded phenylalanine. Sequences without an unambiguous match to a single V gene segment were excluded from the earlier analysis of 500 to 700 of the donors. An earlier analysis of 500 to 600 of the donors classified V segments as functional when productive rearrangements were above 56.7% and as segregating when the standard deviation between donors was above 5%. A statistical classification framework was built to diagnose cytomegalovirus status from the catalog of TCR beta chain sequences. V and J gene assignment, in a later analysis, came from comparing TCR nucleotide sequences with IMGT/GENE-DB human TR gene sequences. A later analysis assigned CDR3 sequences and most-parsimonious VDJ recombination scenarios with the TCRdist pipeline. In a later analysis, every TCR beta chain was defined by the combination of its CDR3 amino acid sequence and its V-gene family, and reads without a unique V-gene family were dropped. To address suspected cross-contamination and a sequencing artifact, a later analysis removed around 600 highly shared, low-generation-probability nucleotide sequences. In a later analysis, a clonal expansion index for each public chain was calculated from normalized within-repertoire ranks of inferred template counts. In a later analysis, generation probabilities were computed with a VDJ recombination model fitted to out-of-frame rearrangements, and the resulting probabilities were checked against IGoR. In a later analysis, TCR-TCR, TCR-HLA and TCR-CMV co-occurrence was scored with hypergeometric tests, and a repertoire-size bias correction was applied to TCR pairs. False discovery rates were estimated in a later analysis by permuting HLA or CMV assignments 20 times. In a later analysis, co-occurring TCRs were grouped using DBSCAN, with TCRdist sequence similarity added in when clustering inside HLA-allele-positive subsets. Co-occurrence clustering excluded repertoires with fewer than 30,000 or more than 120,000 public chains, plus five with anomalous nucleotide sharing. TCRdb provides this immuneACCESS table in a form limited to in-frame rearrangements. Some clones are lacking; in checked studies, under half of them reflect an unresolved V gene, and why the rest are absent is not known. V, J and clone size are taken as reported in that table, and D and trimming were inferred from the DNA itself. In all, the sample holds approximately 210,000 clones, and over 75% of those were seen once. The top ten hold roughly 10% of the sample.

Note on this clone: The target of this receptor is not known. The input lacks base qualities; no much larger clone sits a single base away.

Summary of the overall study and its limitations: The study gave a list of about 170 TCR beta chains associated with cytomegalovirus. While some public TCRs were present in many individuals, most TCR sequences turned up only very rarely across donors. In a later analysis, HLA-associated TCR beta chains were found to be more clonally expanded and to have lower generation probabilities than equally common non-associated chains. A further reported finding was that TCR beta sequences accurately predicted the HLA-A and HLA-B alleles for most subjects in the first cohort. A later analysis found that TCR association rates varied across HLA loci, with DRB1 alleles showing the most associated TCRs and HLA-C alleles the fewest. Sequencing depth was assumed to be roughly uniform across donors in the presence/absence analyses, though that assumption may not hold. CMV serostatus was the only immune exposure information available for the cohort. HLA typing was unavailable for some donors at each locus, so association tests used only the typed subset. According to a later genetic analysis, donors in an Asian-associated ancestry cluster had fewer N-insertions in productive TCRs than the approximately 710-donor mean. Only TCR beta chains were sequenced in this cohort, and the absence of alpha or paired-chain data limited detectable features. An earlier analysis of 587 of the donors showed that most TCR beta V segments appeared in productive rearrangements either about 87% or about 30% of the time, which broadly matched IMGT annotations. A few of the identified cytomegalovirus-associated TCR beta chains were confirmed in vitro to be specific for cytomegalovirus antigens. The classifier was reported to diagnose cytomegalovirus status with high specificity and sensitivity in both the original cohort and the validation cohort. Correlated functional status among segregating V segments might reflect linkage disequilibrium, but an unknown experimental factor could not be ruled out. According to a later analysis, parvovirus B19, influenza, CMV and Epstein-Barr virus appeared linked to several top co-occurrence clusters. Because counts were too low, 15 to 20 rarely observed V segments, including chromosome 9 orphons, were excluded from the earlier analysis of some 590 of the donors. Most CMV-associated TCR beta chains appeared to be HLA-restricted in a later analysis, and the HLA associations seemed to be driven largely by CMV exposure. Some IMGT-functional V segments, including TRBV6-2 and TRBV6-3, could not be distinguished by the 87-base-pair reads and were therefore excluded. The authors suggested that the approach could potentially be generalized to other disease states and immunological phenotypes. The sequencing pipeline was judged likely to have produced a cluster of highly shared sequence variants as a technical artifact. A later genetic analysis associated a missense DCLRE1C variant with V-gene and J-gene trimming of TCR beta chains, and an independent cohort replicated the association. A later analysis associated 15,000 to 20,000 TCR beta sequences with specific HLA alleles at a false discovery rate of 0.05. Assigning TCR associations to individual alleles was difficult when HLA alleles, especially DR and DQ, strongly co-occurred.

The CDR3 runs 13 residues from the cysteine to the phenylalanine. The read is trimmed to its CDR3 DNA, 39 bases read in frame from base 1. CDR1 is given as SSHAT and CDR2 as FNYEAQ, both from the germline V gene (reference sequence). Germline trimming: 5 bases from V, 6 bases from J; junction bases outside gene matches: 4. The cohort comprised 550 to 700 healthy bone marrow donors. At the time of sampling, all cohort members were nominally healthy, though unrecorded immune exposures were likely present. The donor tested CMV seropositive, placing the donor among the 310 or so seropositive members of the cohort. A peripheral blood sample was collected from each donor, and TCR beta sequencing was performed on peripheral blood mononuclear cells. The Qiagen DNeasy Blood Extraction Kit was used to extract genomic DNA from the blood cell samples.

The chain is encoded by TRBV7-7 joined to TRBJ2-7; TRBD1 agrees with 10 junctional bases. Sequences were obtained from PBMCs. The origin of this receptor is a woman aged 45 to 65 in good health and CMV-seropositive. The CDR3 region has the sequence CASSAGQGSEQYF. Here is the DNA: TGTGCCAGCAGCGCGGGACAGGGGAGCGAGCAGTACTTC.